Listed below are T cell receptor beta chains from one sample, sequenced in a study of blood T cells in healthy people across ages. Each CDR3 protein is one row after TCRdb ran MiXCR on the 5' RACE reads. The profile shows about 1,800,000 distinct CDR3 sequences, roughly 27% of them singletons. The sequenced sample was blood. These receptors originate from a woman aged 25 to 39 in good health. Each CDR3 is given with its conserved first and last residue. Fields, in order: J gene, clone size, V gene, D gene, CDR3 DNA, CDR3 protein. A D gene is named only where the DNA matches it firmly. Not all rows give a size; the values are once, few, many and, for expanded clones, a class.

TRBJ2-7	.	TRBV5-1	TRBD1	TGCGCCAGCAGCGAAACAGGGGTTGGGGCCTCCTGCAATGAGCAGTACTTC	CASSETGVGASCNEQYF
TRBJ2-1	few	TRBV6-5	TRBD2	TGTGCCAGCAGGGACCAAGCGGGGGCGTTCTACAATGAGCAGTTCTTC	CASRDQAGAFYNEQFF
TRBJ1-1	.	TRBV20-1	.	TGCAGTGCTAGAGATCAGGGAGGGAACACTGAAGCTTTCTTT	CSARDQGGNTEAFF
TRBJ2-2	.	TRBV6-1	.	TGTGCCAGCAGATTCAGAACGGTGAACACCGGGGAGCTGTTTTTT	CASRFRTVNTGELFF
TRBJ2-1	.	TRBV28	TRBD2	TGTGCCTCAGGCACTAGCGGGGGGGCCAGTGAGCAGTTCTTC	CASGTSGGASEQFF
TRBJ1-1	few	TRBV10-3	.	TGTGCCATCAGTGATCTAGGGACACGGGCTTTCTTT	CAISDLGTRAFF
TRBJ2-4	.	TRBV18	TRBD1	TGTGCCAGCTCACCACCGGGACAGGGGCTTCTAGCCAAAAACATTCAGTACTTC	CASSPPGQGLLAKNIQYF
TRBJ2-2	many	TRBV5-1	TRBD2	TGTGCCAGCAGCTTAGCGGGCTCGAACACCGGGGAGCTGTTTTTT	CASSLAGSNTGELFF
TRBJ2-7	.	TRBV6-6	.	TGTGCCAGCAGCATCACCCCGGGAGTTGACGAGCAGTACTTC	CASSITPGVDEQYF
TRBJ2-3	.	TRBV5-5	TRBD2	TGTGCCAGCTTAGCGGGTTCGGGCACAGATACGCAGTATTTT	CASLAGSGTDTQYF
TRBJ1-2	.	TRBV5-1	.	TGCGCCAGCAGCTTGGGGACCCAAACCCCTCCACCTGGCTACACCTTC	CASSLGTQTPPPGYTF
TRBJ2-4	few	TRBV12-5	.	TGTGCTAGTGGTTTGGTACGCGCGGGGGCGGGAAACATTCAGTACTTC	CASGLVRAGAGNIQYF
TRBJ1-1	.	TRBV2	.	TGTGCCAGCACCCCAGGGCAGCGGGGCACTGAAGCTTTCTTT	CASTPGQRGTEAFF
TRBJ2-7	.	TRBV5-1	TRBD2	TGCGCCAGCAGCATTACTAGCGGGAGTGGAAATGAGCAGTACTTC	CASSITSGSGNEQYF
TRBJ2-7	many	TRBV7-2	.	TGTGCCAGCAGCTTAACCCTTCGGGTAAGCTACGAGCAGTACTTC	CASSLTLRVSYEQYF
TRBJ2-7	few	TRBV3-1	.	TGTGCCAGCAGCCAAGACAGGGGATACGCCGAGCAGTACTTC	CASSQDRGYAEQYF
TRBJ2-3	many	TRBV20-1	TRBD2	TGCAGTGCTAGGACTAGCGGCACAGATACGCAGTATTTT	CSARTSGTDTQYF
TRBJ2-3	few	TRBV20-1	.	TGCAGTGCGCTAGTGGGTGGGAAATGGGCAGATACGCAGTATTTT	CSALVGGKWADTQYF
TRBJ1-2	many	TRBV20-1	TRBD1	TGCAGTGCTAGTCCTCCGACAGGGAATAGGGGCTACACCTTC	CSASPPTGNRGYTF
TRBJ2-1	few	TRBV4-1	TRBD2	TGCGCCAGCAGCCAAGCCGGGACTAGCGGGAGGAATGAGCAGTTCTTC	CASSQAGTSGRNEQFF
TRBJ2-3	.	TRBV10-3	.	TGTGCCATCAGTGAGCAGGCCACAGATACGCAGTATTTT	CAISEQATDTQYF
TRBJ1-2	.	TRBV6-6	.	TGTGCCAGCAGTTACTCGACGAGGCCAGGCGGTAACTATGGCTACACCTTC	CASSYSTRPGGNYGYTF
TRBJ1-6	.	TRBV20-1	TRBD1	TGCAGTGCTAGTGTGGGACAGGGACCTTCACCCCTCCACTTT	CSASVGQGPSPLHF
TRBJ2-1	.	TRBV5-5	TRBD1	TGTGCCAGCAGGTTCCCGGGACAGGAATACAATGAGCAGTTCTTC	CASRFPGQEYNEQFF
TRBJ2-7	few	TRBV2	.	TGTGCCAGCATGTCTATCTCCTACGAGCAGTACTTC	CASMSISYEQYF
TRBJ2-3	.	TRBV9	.	TGTGCCAGCAGCGTAGAAAGGAGCACAGATACGCAGTATTTT	CASSVERSTDTQYF
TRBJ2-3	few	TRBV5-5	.	TGTGCCAGCAGTACAATCACAGATACGCAGTATTTT	CASSTITDTQYF
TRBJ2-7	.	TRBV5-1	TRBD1	TGCGCCAGCAGCTTTGCCGGGACAGGGGGCGCCGAGCAGTACTTC	CASSFAGTGGAEQYF
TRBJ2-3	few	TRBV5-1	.	TGCGCCAGCAGCTTTTCACTAGGGACCTGGGGCACAGATACGCAGTATTTT	CASSFSLGTWGTDTQYF
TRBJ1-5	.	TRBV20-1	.	TGCAGTGCTAGAGTTACCGATAGCAATCAGCCCCAGCATTTT	CSARVTDSNQPQHF
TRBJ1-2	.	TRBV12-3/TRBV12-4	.	TGTGCCAGCAGTTTAGACAGCCAGAACTATGGCTACACCTTC	CASSLDSQNYGYTF
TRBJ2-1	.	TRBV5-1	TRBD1	TGCGCCAGCAGCCAATCAGGGGGCCATGAGCAGTTCTTC	CASSQSGGHEQFF
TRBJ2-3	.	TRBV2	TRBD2	TGTGCCAGCACCCAACTAGCGGGAAGAACAGATACGCAGTATTTT	CASTQLAGRTDTQYF
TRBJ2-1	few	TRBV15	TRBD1	TGTGCCACCAGCAGAGATCAGAGGACAGGGCACAATGAGCAGTTCTTC	CATSRDQRTGHNEQFF
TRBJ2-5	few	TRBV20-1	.	TGCAGTGCTAGCGAGATAGGAGAGACCCAGTACTTC	CSASEIGETQYF
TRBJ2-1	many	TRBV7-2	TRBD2	TGTGCCAGCACCACTGGGACTAGCTTCAATGAGCAGTTCTTC	CASTTGTSFNEQFF
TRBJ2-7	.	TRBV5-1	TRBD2	TGCGCCAGCAGCTATCGGACTAGCGGGTACGAGCAGTACTTC	CASSYRTSGYEQYF
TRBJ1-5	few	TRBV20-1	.	TGCAGTGCTAGAGAAGGGGCGCAGGACAAAAGTCAGCCCCAGCATTTT	CSAREGAQDKSQPQHF
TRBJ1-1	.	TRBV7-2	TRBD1	TGTGCCAGCAGCTTGCACAAGGGGGCGCGCATTGAAGCTTTCTTT	CASSLHKGARIEAFF
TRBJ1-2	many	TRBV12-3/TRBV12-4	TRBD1	TGTGCCAGCAGCCTACAGGGGGCGTATAGAAGGTCGGGCGGCTACACCTTC	CASSLQGAYRRSGGYTF
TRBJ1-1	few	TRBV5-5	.	TGTGCCAGCAGTCCTGTGGCTTGGAACACTGAAGCTTTCTTT	CASSPVAWNTEAFF
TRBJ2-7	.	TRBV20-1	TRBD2	TGCAGTGCTGATCCGGGACTAGCGGGGGGGTTCTCCTACGAGCAGTACTTC	CSADPGLAGGFSYEQYF
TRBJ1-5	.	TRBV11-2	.	TGTGCCAGCAGCTTAGATCGGCAGACAAATAGCAATCAGCCCCAGCATTTT	CASSLDRQTNSNQPQHF
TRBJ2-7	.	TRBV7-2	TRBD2	TGTGCCAGCAGCCCCCGGACTAGCGGGAGCTTTTACTACGAGCAGTACTTC	CASSPRTSGSFYYEQYF
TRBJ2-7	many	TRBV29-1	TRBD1	TGCAGCGTTGAACGGGACAGTACCTACGAGCAGTACTTC	CSVERDSTYEQYF
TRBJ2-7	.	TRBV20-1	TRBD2	TGCAGTGCTAGAGATAATTGGAGCGGGACCCAGCAGTACTTC	CSARDNWSGTQQYF
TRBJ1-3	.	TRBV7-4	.	TGTGCCAGCAGCTTAGGTGACGGAACCTCTGGAAACACCATATATTTT	CASSLGDGTSGNTIYF
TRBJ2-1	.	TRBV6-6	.	TGTGCCAGCACATGGGAATCTTACAATGAGCAGTTCTTC	CASTWESYNEQFF
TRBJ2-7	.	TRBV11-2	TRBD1	TGTGCCAGCAGCTTCATGGACAGGGACGAGCAGTACTTC	CASSFMDRDEQYF
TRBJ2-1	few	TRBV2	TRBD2	TGTGCCAGCATCCGGGAGGCCTCGATCGAGCAGTTCTTC	CASIREASIEQFF
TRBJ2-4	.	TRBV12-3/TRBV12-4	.	TGTGCCAGCAGTTTCGCTGCGGCGGGGTTAGCCAAAAACATTCAGTACTTC	CASSFAAAGLAKNIQYF